Reported below is one T cell receptor (beta chain). Produced via immunoSEQ multiplex PCR; TCRdb's table is partial and in-frame only. The data show about 76,000 clones, around 94% seen once. The V end was cut by 4 bases, the J end by 0 bases, with 13 bases between. Germline V lookup: CDR1 SGDLS, CDR2 YYNGEE. The length of the CDR3 is 15 residues. This record belongs to a study of technical replicates of blood from several donors. The chain links TRBV9 to TRBJ1-1; D uncertain. This sequence was found in a human donor in good health. What was sequenced was T cells isolated from PBMCs. DNA of the CDR3: TGTGCCAGCAGCCCTAAAAGGAGCATGAACACTGAAGCTTTCTTT. The encoded protein is CASSPKRSMNTEAFF.